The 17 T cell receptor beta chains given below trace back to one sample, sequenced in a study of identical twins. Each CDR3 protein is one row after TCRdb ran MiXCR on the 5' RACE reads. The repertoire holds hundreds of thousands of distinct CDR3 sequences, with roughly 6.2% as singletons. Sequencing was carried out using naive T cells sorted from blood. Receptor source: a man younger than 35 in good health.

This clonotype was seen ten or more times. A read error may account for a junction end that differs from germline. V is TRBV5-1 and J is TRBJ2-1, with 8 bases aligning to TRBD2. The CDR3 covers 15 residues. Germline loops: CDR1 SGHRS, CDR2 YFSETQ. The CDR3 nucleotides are TGTGCCAGCAGCTCAAGCGGGAGCTCCTACAATGAGCAGTTCTTC. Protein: CASSSSGSSYNEQFF.

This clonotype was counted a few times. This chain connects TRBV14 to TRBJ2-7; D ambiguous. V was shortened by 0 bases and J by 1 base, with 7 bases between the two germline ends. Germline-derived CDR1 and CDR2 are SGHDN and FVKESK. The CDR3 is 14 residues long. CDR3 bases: TGTGCCAGCAGCCAAGATCTGAATTCCTACGAGCAGTACTTC. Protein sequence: CASSQDLNSYEQYF.

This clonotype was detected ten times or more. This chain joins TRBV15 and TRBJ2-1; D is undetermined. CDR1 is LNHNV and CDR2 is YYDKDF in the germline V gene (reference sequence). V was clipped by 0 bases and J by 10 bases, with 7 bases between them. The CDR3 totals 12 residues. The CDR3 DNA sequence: TGTGCCACCAGCAGAGACGGGCCCGAGCAGTTCTTC. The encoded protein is CATSRDGPEQFF.

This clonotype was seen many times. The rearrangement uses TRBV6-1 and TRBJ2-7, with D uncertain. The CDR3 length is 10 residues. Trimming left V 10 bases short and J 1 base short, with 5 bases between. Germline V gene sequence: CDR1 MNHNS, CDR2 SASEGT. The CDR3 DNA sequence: TGTGCCACCGGTTCCTACGAGCAGTACTTC. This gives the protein CATGSYEQYF.

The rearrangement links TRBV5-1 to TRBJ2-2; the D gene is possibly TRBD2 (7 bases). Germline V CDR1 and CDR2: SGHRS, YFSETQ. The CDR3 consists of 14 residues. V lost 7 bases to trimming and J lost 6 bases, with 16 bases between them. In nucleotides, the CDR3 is TGCGCCAGCTCCAATCGGGGGGCGGCCGGGGAGCTGTTTTTT. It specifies CASSNRGAAGELFF.

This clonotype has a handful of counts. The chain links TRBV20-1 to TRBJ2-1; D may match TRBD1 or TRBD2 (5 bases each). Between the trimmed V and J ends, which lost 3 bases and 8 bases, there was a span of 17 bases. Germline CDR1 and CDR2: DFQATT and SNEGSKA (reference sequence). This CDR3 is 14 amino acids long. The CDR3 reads CSARLRGGVDEQFF. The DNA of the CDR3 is TGCAGTGCTAGGTTGAGGGGCGGAGTCGATGAGCAGTTCTTC.

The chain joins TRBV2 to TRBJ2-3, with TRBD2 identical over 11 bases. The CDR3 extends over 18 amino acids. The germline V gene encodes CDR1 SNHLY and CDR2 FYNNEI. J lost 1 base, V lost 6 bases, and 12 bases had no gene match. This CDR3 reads CASSGVASGRTGTDTQYF. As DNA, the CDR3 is TGTGCCAGCAGCGGAGTGGCTAGCGGGAGGACTGGCACAGATACGCAGTATTTT.

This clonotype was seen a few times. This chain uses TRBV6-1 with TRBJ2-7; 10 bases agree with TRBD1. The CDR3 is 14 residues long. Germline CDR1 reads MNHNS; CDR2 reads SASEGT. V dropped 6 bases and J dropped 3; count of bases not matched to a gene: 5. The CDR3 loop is CASRSRDRGYEQYF. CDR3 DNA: TGTGCCAGCAGGTCCCGGGACAGGGGCTACGAGCAGTACTTC.

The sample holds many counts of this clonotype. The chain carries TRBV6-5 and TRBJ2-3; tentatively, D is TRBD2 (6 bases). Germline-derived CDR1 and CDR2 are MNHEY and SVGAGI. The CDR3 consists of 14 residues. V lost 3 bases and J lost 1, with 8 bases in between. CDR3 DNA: TGTGCCAGCAGTTATTCTAGCGGCACAGATACGCAGTATTTT. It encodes CASSYSSGTDTQYF.

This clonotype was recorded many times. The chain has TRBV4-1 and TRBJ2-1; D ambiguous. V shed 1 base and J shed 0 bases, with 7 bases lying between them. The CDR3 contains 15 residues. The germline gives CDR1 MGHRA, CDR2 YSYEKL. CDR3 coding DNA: TGCGCCAGCAGCCAAGTCGCTGTCTCCTACAATGAGCAGTTCTTC. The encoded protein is CASSQVAVSYNEQFF.

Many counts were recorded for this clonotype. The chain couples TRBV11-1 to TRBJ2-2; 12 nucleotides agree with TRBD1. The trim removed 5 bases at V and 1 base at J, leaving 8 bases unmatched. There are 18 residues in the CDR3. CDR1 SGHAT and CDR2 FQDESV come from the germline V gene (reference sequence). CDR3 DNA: TGTGCCAGCAGCGGAACCCGGGACAGGGGGCAGAACACCGGGGAGCTGTTTTTT. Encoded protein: CASSGTRDRGQNTGELFF.

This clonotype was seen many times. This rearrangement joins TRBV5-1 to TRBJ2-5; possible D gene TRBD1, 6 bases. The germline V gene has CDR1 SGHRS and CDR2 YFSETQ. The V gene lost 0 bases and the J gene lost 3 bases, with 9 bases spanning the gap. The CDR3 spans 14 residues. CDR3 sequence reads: CASSLAQGEETQYF. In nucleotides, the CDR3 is TGCGCCAGCAGCTTGGCACAGGGAGAAGAGACCCAGTACTTC.

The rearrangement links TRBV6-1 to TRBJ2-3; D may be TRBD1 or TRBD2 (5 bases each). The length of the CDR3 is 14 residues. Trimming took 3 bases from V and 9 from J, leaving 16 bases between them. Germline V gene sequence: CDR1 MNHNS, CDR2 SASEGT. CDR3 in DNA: TGTGCCAGCAGTGAGGGGGTTAGGGGCGGGACGCAGTATTTT. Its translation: CASSEGVRGGTQYF.

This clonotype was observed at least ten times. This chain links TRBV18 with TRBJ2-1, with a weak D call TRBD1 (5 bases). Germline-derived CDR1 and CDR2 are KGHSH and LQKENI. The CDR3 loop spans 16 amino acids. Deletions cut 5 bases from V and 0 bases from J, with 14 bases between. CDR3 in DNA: TGTGCCAGCTCAAAAGACAGAAAGAGCTCCTACAATGAGCAGTTCTTC. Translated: CASSKDRKSSYNEQFF. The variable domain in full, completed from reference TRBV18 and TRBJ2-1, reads NAGVMQNPRHLVRRRGQEARLRCSPMKGHSHVYWYRQLPEEGLKFMVYLQKENIIDESGMPKERFSAEFPKEGPSILRIQQVVRGDSAAYFCASSKDRKSSYNEQFFGPGTRLTVL.

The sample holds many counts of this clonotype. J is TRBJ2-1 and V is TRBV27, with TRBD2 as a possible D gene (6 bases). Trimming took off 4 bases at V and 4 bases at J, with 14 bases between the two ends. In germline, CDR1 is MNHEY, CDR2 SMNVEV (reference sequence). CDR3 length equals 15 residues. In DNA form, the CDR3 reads TGTGCCAGCAGTTCCCCCAGCGGGTGGTACAATGAGCAGTTCTTC. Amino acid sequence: CASSSPSGWYNEQFF.

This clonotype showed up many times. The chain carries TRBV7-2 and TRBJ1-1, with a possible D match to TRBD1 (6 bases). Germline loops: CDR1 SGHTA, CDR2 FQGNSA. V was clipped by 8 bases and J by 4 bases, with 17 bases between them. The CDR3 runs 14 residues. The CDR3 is CASGSGGGGTEAFF. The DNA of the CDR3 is TGTGCCAGCGGGTCGGGGGGCGGCGGCACTGAAGCTTTCTTT.

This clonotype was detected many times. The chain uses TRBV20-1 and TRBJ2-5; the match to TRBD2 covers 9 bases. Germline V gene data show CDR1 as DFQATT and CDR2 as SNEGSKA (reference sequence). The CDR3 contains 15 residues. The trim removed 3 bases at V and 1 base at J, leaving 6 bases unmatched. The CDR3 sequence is CSASFGTSSQETQYF. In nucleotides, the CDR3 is TGCAGTGCTAGTTTTGGGACTAGCAGCCAAGAGACCCAGTACTTC.